This T cell receptor beta chain was obtained from a study of T cells after yellow fever vaccination. Looking at the study overall: In the case of low-cell-number fractions, SMART-Seq v4 Ultra Low Input was used for preparation.

Overall study findings and caveats: Post-booster reappearance was seen for most primary-vaccination clones (nearly 97% CD4, 88% CD8).

Points on this clonotype: What it binds is unknown.

Trimming left V 6 bases short and J 0 bases short, with 12 bases between. The germline V gene encodes CDR1 MNHEY and CDR2 SMNVEV (reference sequence). CDR3 length: 14 amino acids. In making TCR cDNA, 5'RACE template switching added a universal primer site and UMIs to it. TCRdb reprocessed the 5' RACE reads with MiXCR, giving one entry per CDR3 protein. The sample has some 120,000 distinct CDR3 sequences, approximately 14% seen once. V gene TRBV27 combines with J gene TRBJ2-7; no definite D call. This TCR was sampled from a man aged 18 to 35 who received the YFV17D yellow fever vaccine. Material: CD8+ T cells sorted from PBMCs, obtained 5 days after the yellow fever booster vaccination. In DNA, the CDR3 is TGTGCCAGCAGAGAGAGTGTTAGCTCCTACGAGCAGTACGTC. This sequence encodes CASRESVSSYEQYV.